This TCR beta chain comes out of a study of STAT5B mutations in CD4+ large granular lymphocyte leukemia. The germline V gene encodes CDR1 MNHNS and CDR2 SASEGT. V lost 4 bases and J lost 0; bases outside the gene matches: 3. The CDR3 is made up of 15 amino acids. Original processing notes: A productive frequency of 2.59 x 10-5 was the lowest detectable. Only in-frame clones appear in the TCRdb table, and some are missing; sequencing was by immunoSEQ multiplex PCR. V and J calls and clone size are as listed in that table; D and trimming were resolved from the DNA. The sample lists about 35,000 clones; around 63% were seen once.

The sample taken for sequencing was CD4+ T cells from blood buffy coats. The origin of this receptor is a human donor in good health. The gene calls are TRBV6-1 and TRBJ2-7, with 10 bases fitting TRBD2. The CDR3 loop is CASSGWTSGSYEQYF. The CDR3 coding sequence is TGTGCCAGCAGTGGATGGACTAGCGGCTCCTACGAGCAGTACTTC.